This entry is about one T cell receptor beta chain. Its antigen remains unknown. Once obtained from cultured CD4+ T cells, the DNA was sequenced using the Oncomine TCR Beta short-read assay. Genomic DNA extraction was carried out from cultured CD4+ T cells. MiXCR, applied by TCRdb to the PCR reads, yields one record per CDR3 protein. The sample contains tens of thousands of distinct CDR3 sequences, about 42% of which appear only once. The data stem from a study of vaccination and CD4 T cells after COVID-19. V lost 1 base to trimming and J lost 1 base, with 8 bases between them. The CDR3 loop spans 15 amino acids. CDR1 SGHTA and CDR2 FQGNSA come from the germline V gene. Treatment reported: roughly 10-day PBMC culture with coronavirus spike peptide pools or control peptides (ViraFEST assay). ViraFEST enlarged antigen-specific T cell populations with peptide pools and afterwards sequenced TCRs.

The V gene is TRBV7-2, the J gene TRBJ2-4; D gene uncertain. The sample here was CD4+ T cells from blood, cultured in vitro, taken before SARS-CoV-2 vaccination. This receptor was taken from a human donor who received a COVID-19 vaccine. The CDR3 DNA is TGTGCCAGCAGCTTAGATGCCCTGGCCAAAAACATTCAGTACTTC. Translation gives CASSLDALAKNIQYF.